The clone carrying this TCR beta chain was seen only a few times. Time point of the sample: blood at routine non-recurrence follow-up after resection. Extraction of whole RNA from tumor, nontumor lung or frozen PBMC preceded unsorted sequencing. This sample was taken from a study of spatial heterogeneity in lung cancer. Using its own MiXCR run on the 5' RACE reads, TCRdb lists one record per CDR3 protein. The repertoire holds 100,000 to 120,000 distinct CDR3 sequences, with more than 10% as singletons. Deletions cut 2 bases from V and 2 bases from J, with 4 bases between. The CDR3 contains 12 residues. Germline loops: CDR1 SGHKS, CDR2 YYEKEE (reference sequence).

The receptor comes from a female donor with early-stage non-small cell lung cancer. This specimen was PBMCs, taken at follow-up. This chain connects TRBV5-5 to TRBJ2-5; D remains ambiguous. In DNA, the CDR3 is TGTGCCAGCAGCTTTGGGCAAGAGACCCAGTACTTC. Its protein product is CASSFGQETQYF.